These T cell receptor beta chains were read from a single sample in a study of cytotoxic CD8 clonotypes in ibrutinib-treated CLL. Generated by immunoSEQ multiplex PCR, the TCRdb table keeps only in-frame clones and is missing some. The sample lists around 130,000 clones, around four fifths occurring once. The sample was PBMCs, taken after 24 months of ibrutinib treatment. These receptors all come from a human donor with chronic lymphocytic leukemia. Both conserved end residues are trimmed from each CDR3.

j_call,v_call,cdr3_aa
TRBJ1-3,TRBV11-2,ASSLGRKNTIY
TRBJ2-7,TRBV11-2,ASSLGAWEQY
TRBJ1-6,TRBV19,ASRTGDSPLH
TRBJ2-2,TRBV5-1,ASSVRQDNTGELF
TRBJ1-2,TRBV6-1,ASSTRPQIVQ
TRBJ1-1,TRBV7-6,ASSLVSNTGIWD
TRBJ2-7,TRBV30,AWSGGGRRSLFYEQY
TRBJ1-1,TRBV19,ASSTQQAGGREAF
TRBJ2-7,TRBV15,ATSREGSSYEQY
TRBJ1-6,TRBV14,ASSQEIGGSYNSPLH
TRBJ1-1,TRBV5-1,ASSPIGGGIFEAF
TRBJ2-7,TRBV7-8,ASSWTGEDEQY
TRBJ1-1,TRBV19,ASSRGPTRGNTEAF
TRBJ2-2,TRBV2,ASSEFRESGELF
TRBJ1-4,TRBV6-1,ASSEPGYSGEKLF
TRBJ2-2,TRBV11-3,ASSQGLDTGELF
TRBJ2-2,TRBV10-1,ASSEGGQLF
TRBJ2-7,TRBV5-4,ASSSPPPRYEQY
TRBJ1-1,TRBV14,ASSQIGWLAF
TRBJ1-2,TRBV5-1,ASSWRARGAEIGYT
TRBJ2-7,TRBV18,ASSPGSSSYEQY
TRBJ2-2,TRBV7-8,ASSAHRGRDTGELF
TRBJ2-5,TRBV19,ASSIIPGVETQY
TRBJ1-2,TRBV30,AWSPRGWSFGGGYT
TRBJ1-1,TRBV29-1,SVEGTGWNTEAF
TRBJ2-4,TRBV7-3,ASSFWLAKNIQY
TRBJ1-6,TRBV7-2,ASSLGLGLNSPLH
TRBJ2-3,TRBV15,ATSRDIDTQY
TRBJ2-3,TRBV12-5,ASGLAPPTGRTDTQY
TRBJ1-3,TRBV19,ASRWTGGRGNTIY
TRBJ1-5,TRBV28,ASSPGTGGLGQPQH
TRBJ2-3,TRBV7-2,ASSLVWGGTDTQY
TRBJ2-5,TRBV7-9,ASYGGRETQY
TRBJ1-1,TRBV30,AWSKGQGLGEAF
TRBJ2-3,TRBV5-1,ASSLGQLFTDTQY
TRBJ1-3,TRBV12-5,ASGLGYTIY
TRBJ2-3,TRBV7-9,ASSLNKGRGYTDTQY